The text below deals with one T cell receptor beta chain. The data are from a study of blood T cell repertoires in COVID-19. Study as a whole: The United States, Italy and Spain provided the acute and convalescent COVID-19 samples. In each case, the material was cDNA or gDNA derived from T cells, B-cell-depleted T cells, or PBMCs.

The CDR3 loop spans 14 amino acids. CDR1 and CDR2 (germline): MNHNS, SASEGT. Between the trimmed V and J ends, which lost 0 bases and 6 bases, there was a span of 8 bases. Original processing methods: Researchers report that nucleated cell counts were estimated from reference gene primer amplification. Repertoires were generated with immunoSEQ multiplex PCR, while TCRdb's copy carries only in-frame clones and drops some. V and J calls plus clone size are reproduced from that table; the DNA served to infer D and trimming. The table shows under 250,000 clones, with about 86% occurring only once. Source material: peripheral blood. The TCR originated in a man between 40 and 49 years old with active or convalescent COVID-19. The chain has TRBV6-1 and TRBJ2-2; D unclear. The CDR3 sequence is CASSEARQSGELFF. The DNA of the CDR3 is TGTGCCAGCAGTGAAGCGCGGCAGTCCGGGGAGCTGTTTTTT.